This T cell receptor beta chain was sequenced for a study of identical twins. Broader study findings: Cord blood beta clonotypes present at high abundance carried fewer insertions; no such pattern appeared in memory repertoires.

In TCRdb, the 5' RACE reads were re-called with MiXCR into one record per CDR3 protein. In the table there are hundreds of thousands of distinct CDR3 sequences, approximately 24% of which are singletons. Germline CDR1 KGHDR, CDR2 SFDVKD. V was trimmed by 2 bases and J by 4 bases, leaving 5 bases between them. CDR3 size: 13 residues. This clonotype has only one observation. Antigen: not known. These records were also assigned to another study, of T cells expressing NK-cell markers. That paper adds: Sorted T-cell subsets CD3+CD56+NKG2C+, CD3+CD56+NKG2C- and CD3+CD56-NKG2C+ were TCR beta-sequenced. Just one sequenced donor of eight was HCMV-seronegative, while seven were seropositive.

The sequencing sample was made of CD4+ T cells sorted from blood. The receptor was isolated from a woman aged 18-29 years in good health. J is TRBJ2-1 and V is TRBV24-1; D perhaps matches TRBD1 (5 bases). The CDR3: CATSDSGYNEQFF. The DNA of the CDR3 is TGTGCCACCAGTGATTCAGGGTACAATGAGCAGTTCTTC.